This T cell receptor (beta chain) was documented in a study of T cell repertoires in cytomegalovirus infection. Study-level information: It can be stated that public TCR beta signatures indicated CMV infection as well as a matching HLA type. General study findings and limits: Totalled public TCR beta family frequency picked out people who carried CMV plus the relevant HLA. Ex vivo responses were dominated by HLA-C-restricted CMV-specific TCR beta clonotypes.

Trimming left V 0 bases short and J 9 bases short, with 13 bases between. Germline values: CDR1 SGHDT, CDR2 YYEEEE. The CDR3 consists of 13 residues. TCRdb ran MiXCR on the reads and lists one entry per CDR3 protein. The sample records around 740,000 distinct CDR3 sequences, approximately 34% being singletons. Turning to this clonotype: What it binds is not known.

This TCR derives from a human donor in good health (CMV status not recorded). Some clones in this sample may be carry-over from other donors' samples. Material for sequencing was PBMCs. The chain combines TRBV5-6 with TRBJ2-7; D gene ambiguous. CDR3 sequence: CASSLEAQRGQYF. CDR3 bases: TGTGCCAGCAGCTTGGAGGCCCAGCGCGGGCAGTACTTC.